The 4 T cell receptor beta chains given below trace back to one sample, sequenced in a study of T cell repertoires in cytomegalovirus infection. A single record per CDR3 protein comes from TCRdb applying MiXCR to the reads. The table has just under 550,000 distinct CDR3 sequences, about 30% seen once; the top ten hold roughly an eighth. Sequenced input: PBMCs. The origin of the receptors is a human donor in good health (CMV status not recorded). Some clones in this sample may be carry-over from other donors' samples.

This clonotype was found a few times. V is TRBV28 and J is TRBJ2-5; the D gene is possibly TRBD1 (8 bases). CDR1 is MDHEN and CDR2 is SYDVKM in the germline V gene. This CDR3 contains 15 residues. V was clipped by 8 bases and J by 2 bases, with 18 bases between them. DNA of the CDR3: TGTGCCAGCGCGGGGGCGGGACAGGTACAAGAGACCCAGTACTTC. Translating gives CASAGAGQVQETQYF.

This clonotype was counted once. This sequence joins TRBV12-3 or TRBV12-4 and TRBJ2-5; no firm D call. CDR3 length equals 13 residues. V lost 5 bases and J 3 bases, leaving 10 bases between the germline ends. The chain's CDR3 is CASSPHRKETQYF. CDR3 coding DNA: TGTGCCAGCAGTCCTCACCGGAAAGAGACCCAGTACTTC.

The V call is TRBV14, the J call TRBJ2-1; 9 bases agree with TRBD2. Germline CDR1 reads SGHDN; CDR2 reads FVKESK. The V gene end was trimmed by 1 base and the J gene end by 2 bases; junction bases not matched to a gene: 9. This CDR3 comprises 18 residues. This CDR3 is CASSQVLAGADTYNEQFF. CDR3 DNA sequence: TGTGCCAGCAGCCAAGTGTTAGCGGGAGCCGATACCTACAATGAGCAGTTCTTC.

The chain joins TRBV19 to TRBJ2-5; D unresolved. CDR1 is LNHDA and CDR2 is SQIVND in the germline V gene (reference sequence). This CDR3 comprises 13 residues. The V end was cut by 3 bases, the J end by 5 bases, with 10 bases between. The CDR3 DNA follows: TGTGCCAGTAGTATCAATTTGGGGGAGACCCAGTACTTC. This gives the protein CASSINLGETQYF.